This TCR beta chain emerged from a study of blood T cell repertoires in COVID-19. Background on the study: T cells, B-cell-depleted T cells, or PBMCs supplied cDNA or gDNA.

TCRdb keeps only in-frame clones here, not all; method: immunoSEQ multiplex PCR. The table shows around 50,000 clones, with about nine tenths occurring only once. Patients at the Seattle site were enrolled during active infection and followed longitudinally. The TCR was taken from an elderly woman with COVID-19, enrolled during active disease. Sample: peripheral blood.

CDR3 in DNA: TGTGCCAGCAGCGACGGCACGGGACACAATAACTATGGCTACACCTTC. This codes for CASSDGTGHNNYGYTF. The chain is built from TRBV7-9 and TRBJ1-2; D is perhaps TRBD1 (6 bases). This CDR3 is built from 16 residues. Per germline, CDR1 SEHNR and CDR2 FQNEAQ (reference sequence). V gave up 5 bases and J gave up 1 base, with 17 bases separating them.